These 3 T cell receptor beta chains originate from one sample sequenced in a study of T-cell reconstitution after alpha-beta-depleted transplantation in children. Molecular barcoding with unique molecular identifiers was used for the TCRbeta library. MiXCR, applied by TCRdb to the PCR reads, yields one record per CDR3 protein. There are 250,000 to 400,000 distinct CDR3 sequences in the sample; over 20% occur only once, and roughly 9.7% lies in the top ten. The specimen was PBMCs, mostly from graft donor cells, collected 180 days after TCRalphabeta/CD19-depleted stem cell transplant. The receptors come from a male patient aged 10 to 17 who had a stem cell transplant for acute lymphoblastic leukemia, so the T cells may come from the graft donor.

This clonotype came up a few times. J is TRBJ2-1 and V is TRBV2; 10 bases are a match to TRBD2. Trimming cost V 3 bases and J 8 bases; bases outside gene matches: 7. The germline gives CDR1 SNHLY, CDR2 FYNNEI. The CDR3 extends over 15 amino acids. CDR3 amino acids: CASSDLLAGDHEQFF. Here the CDR3 DNA reads TGTGCCAGCAGTGATTTGCTAGCGGGAGACCATGAGCAGTTCTTC.

V gene TRBV12-3 or TRBV12-4 combines with J gene TRBJ1-2, with a tentative D call TRBD1 (5 bases). The length of the CDR3 is 14 residues. Trimming stripped 3 bases from V and 2 bases from J, with 10 bases between. CDR3 amino acids: CASSFWGSNYGYTF. The CDR3 region has the DNA TGTGCCAGCAGTTTCTGGGGCTCCAACTATGGCTACACCTTC.

V gene TRBV18 combines with J gene TRBJ2-4, with 8 bases identical to TRBD1. This CDR3 spans 15 amino acids. In germline, CDR1 is KGHSH, CDR2 LQKENI. Trimming removed 6 bases from V and 7 bases from J; junction bases left unmatched: 11. This CDR3 reads CASSLTQGAKNIQYF. CDR3 in DNA: TGTGCCAGCTCCCTGACGCAGGGGGCTAAGAACATTCAGTACTTC.